This is a list of T cell receptor beta chains from one sample in a study of cytomegalovirus exposure and HLA in healthy donors. Sequencing was performed with immunoSEQ multiplex PCR; in TCRdb, only in-frame clones are kept and a portion is missing. The table has 90,000 to 110,000 clones, around 76% seen once. The sample comprised PBMCs. Every receptor here comes from a man aged 35 to 55 in good health and CMV-seropositive. The CDR3 runs from the conserved cysteine through the conserved F or W. A D gene is named only where the DNA matches it firmly. Size is omitted from some rows. Given values are once, few, many or a class for expanded clones.

v_call	d_call	j_call	clone_size	cdr3_aa	cdr3_nt
TRBV27	TRBD2	TRBJ2-3	-	CASSSGVAGGTDTQYF	TGTGCCAGCAGCTCGGGGGTAGCGGGGGGCACAGATACGCAGTATTTT
TRBV28	TRBD1	TRBJ1-1	-	CASSFPGQGRDEAFF	TGTGCCAGCAGTTTCCCGGGACAGGGAAGGGATGAAGCTTTCTTT
TRBV27	-	TRBJ1-2	-	CASSPFGVDGYTF	TGTGCCAGCAGTCCCTTCGGGGTGGATGGCTACACCTTC
TRBV30	-	TRBJ1-6	-	CAWSMWGRQADSPLHF	TGTGCCTGGAGTATGTGGGGGAGACAGGCCGATTCACCCCTCCACTTT
TRBV7-2	-	TRBJ1-1	few	CASSLTSGGGGTEAFF	TGTGCCAGCAGCCTCACATCGGGGGGAGGGGGCACTGAAGCTTTCTTT
TRBV6-6	TRBD1	TRBJ2-4	-	CASTAGGLAKNIQYF	TGTGCCAGCACTGCAGGGGGCTTGGCCAAAAACATTCAGTACTTC
TRBV2	-	TRBJ2-2	-	CASKGQGRGGGELFF	TGTGCCAGCAAGGGCCAGGGTAGAGGCGGCGGGGAGCTGTTTTTT
TRBV19	TRBD1	TRBJ1-5	-	CASESGTALRNQPQHF	TGTGCCAGTGAATCGGGGACAGCGCTAAGAAATCAGCCCCAGCATTTT
TRBV18	-	TRBJ1-1	-	CASSPTQDNTEAFF	TGTGCCAGCTCACCTACACAGGATAACACTGAAGCTTTCTTT
TRBV19	TRBD2	TRBJ2-2	-	CASSILAGNTGELFF	TGTGCCAGTAGCATACTAGCGGGAAACACCGGGGAGCTGTTTTTT
TRBV6-1	TRBD1	TRBJ1-4	-	CASSGGGTGDEKLFF	TGTGCCAGCAGTGGGGGGGGGACAGGAGATGAAAAACTGTTTTTT
TRBV6-5	-	TRBJ1-1	-	CASSYSAPQGYTEAFF	TGTGCCAGCAGTTACTCGGCCCCACAGGGCTACACTGAAGCTTTCTTT
TRBV9	-	TRBJ1-6	-	CASSVDGGGVNSPLHF	TGTGCCAGCAGCGTAGATGGCGGGGGCGTTAATTCACCCCTCCACTTT
TRBV7-9	TRBD2	TRBJ2-7	-	CASGLAGAIGGYEQYF	TGTGCCAGTGGACTAGCGGGGGCGATCGGGGGGTACGAGCAGTACTTC
TRBV29-1	-	TRBJ2-3	-	CSVDEGADTQYF	TGCAGCGTTGATGAGGGGGCAGATACGCAGTATTTT
TRBV7-9	-	TRBJ2-5	-	CASSLGASETQYF	TGTGCCAGCAGCTTGGGGGCGAGTGAGACCCAGTACTTC
TRBV30	TRBD2	TRBJ2-5	-	CAWSEGTSSGQETQYF	TGTGCCTGGAGTGAGGGGACTTCTAGCGGGCAAGAGACCCAGTACTTC
TRBV6-5	-	TRBJ1-3	-	CASSLSRGNTIYF	TGTGCCAGCAGCCTCTCTAGGGGAAACACCATATATTTT
TRBV5-1	-	TRBJ2-3	-	CASSLGWSSGSDTQYF	TGCGCCAGCAGCTTAGGGTGGAGTAGCGGCTCAGATACGCAGTATTTT
TRBV6-6	TRBD2	TRBJ2-7	-	CASSTLAGKYEQYF	TGTGCCAGCAGTACACTAGCGGGGAAATACGAGCAGTACTTC
TRBV27	-	TRBJ2-2	-	CASRWTPNTGELFF	TGTGCCAGCAGATGGACACCGAACACCGGGGAGCTGTTTTTT
TRBV6-5	-	TRBJ1-3	-	CASRPGYSGNTIYF	TGTGCCAGCAGACCGGGTTACTCTGGAAACACCATATATTTT
TRBV5-4	TRBD2	TRBJ2-5	-	CASSLFQRGDETQYF	TGTGCCAGCAGCTTATTCCAGCGGGGGGACGAGACCCAGTACTTC
TRBV4-1	TRBD2	TRBJ2-2	-	CASSPAASGSGELFF	TGCGCCAGCAGCCCAGCGGCTAGCGGGTCCGGGGAGCTGTTTTTT
TRBV10-3	-	TRBJ1-2	once	CAISDPGAYGYTF	TGTGCCATCAGTGACCCAGGGGCCTATGGCTACACCTTC